This entry lists 21 T cell receptor beta chains sequenced from one sample in a study of beta chain features in type 1 diabetes. Every isolated RNA sample was fully reverse transcribed, so sequencing captured expressed TCRB transcripts. Profiling relied on immunoSEQ multiplex PCR, and the TCRdb table lists in-frame clones only, not all of them. The table includes under 400,000 clones, about 12% detected once. Sequencing input: naive CD4+ T cells from blood. All receptors derive from a man between 18 and 35 years old in good health.

In this sample, this clone turned up a few times. This chain connects TRBV10-3 to TRBJ1-5; D possibly corresponds to TRBD1 (5 bases). This CDR3 comprises 14 residues. Trimming pared 3 bases from V and 3 bases from J, leaving 9 bases between. Germline values: CDR1 ENHRY, CDR2 SYGVKD. The chain's CDR3 is CAISEARDNQPQHF. CDR3 coding DNA: TGTGCCATCAGTGAAGCCAGGGACAATCAGCCCCAGCATTTT.

The chain is built from TRBV15 and TRBJ2-3; D perhaps matches TRBD2 (7 bases). The CDR3 is 16 residues long. The germline V and J ends were trimmed by 1 base and 4 bases, with 15 bases remaining between them. Germline V gives CDR1 LNHNV, CDR2 YYDKDF (reference sequence). The CDR3 sequence is CATSRGGRGLADTQYF. For the CDR3, the DNA is TGTGCCACCAGCAGAGGGGGGAGGGGGTTGGCAGATACGCAGTATTTT.

This rearrangement joins TRBV2 to TRBJ2-7, with TRBD2 matching over 10 bases. V lost 2 bases, J lost 0 bases, and 4 bases stayed unmatched. Per the germline V gene, CDR1 is SNHLY and CDR2 is FYNNEI. The CDR3 runs 16 residues. The chain's CDR3 is CASSERLAGDSYEQYF. The CDR3 DNA reads TGTGCCAGCAGTGAAAGGCTAGCGGGAGACTCCTACGAGCAGTACTTC.

The chain couples TRBV19 to TRBJ2-5; possible D gene TRBD1, 6 bases. The germline gives CDR1 LNHDA, CDR2 SQIVND (reference sequence). V lost 1 base and J 5 bases, leaving 23 bases between the germline ends. The CDR3 covers 18 residues. In nucleotides, the CDR3 is TGTGCCAGTAGTATAGCGAGGGCAGGGGACCCCACATGGGAGACCCAGTACTTC. Its translation: CASSIARAGDPTWETQYF.

In this sample, this clone turned up a few times. The V call is TRBV30, the J call TRBJ2-3; 8 positions agree with TRBD2. The CDR3 totals 18 residues. With 0 bases clipped from V and 2 bases from J, the junction kept 13 bases outside the gene matches. Germline loops: CDR1 GTSNPN, CDR2 SVGIG (reference sequence). The DNA for the CDR3 is TGTGCCTGGAGTGTATTTCGGGAGGGCCGGGGGTCCACAGATACGCAGTATTTT. Translated: CAWSVFREGRGSTDTQYF. Full variable domain (remainder filled in from reference TRBV30 and TRBJ2-3): SQTIHQWPATLVQPVGSPLSLECTVEGTSNPNLYWYRQAAGRGLQLLFYSVGIGQISSEVPQNLSASRPQDRQFILSSKKLLLSDSGFYLCAWSVFREGRGSTDTQYFGPGTRLTVL.

The genes are TRBV2 and TRBJ1-6; weak D call: TRBD1 (6 bases). V shed 6 bases and J shed 5 bases, with 14 bases lying between them. Germline CDR1 and CDR2: SNHLY and FYNNEI. The CDR3 is made up of 15 amino acids. The DNA for the CDR3 is TGTGCCAGCAGGGAACAGGGTTACCATAATTCACCCCTCCACTTT. Its protein product is CASREQGYHNSPLHF.

In this sample, this clone turned up a few times. The chain couples TRBV19 to TRBJ1-1, with no clear D. The CDR3 is made up of 12 amino acids. The germline V and J ends were trimmed by 4 bases and 6 bases, with 9 bases remaining between them. Germline CDR1 and CDR2: LNHDA and SQIVND (reference sequence). The CDR3 region is CASSRWEAEAFF. The CDR3 nucleotides are TGTGCCAGTAGTAGATGGGAGGCTGAAGCTTTCTTT.

V gene TRBV9 combines with J gene TRBJ1-3, with D possibly matching TRBD1 (6 bases). The CDR3 loop spans 15 amino acids. CDR1 is SGDLS and CDR2 is YYNGEE in the germline V gene. The V end was cut by 3 bases, the J end by 2 bases, with 12 bases between. For the CDR3, the DNA is TGTGCCAGCAGCGCAACAGGGTTCCCTGGAAACACCATATATTTT. This encodes CASSATGFPGNTIYF. Drawing the rest from reference TRBV9 and TRBJ1-3, the complete variable domain is DSGVTQTPKHLITATGQRVTLRCSPRSGDLSVYWYQQSLDQGLQFLIQYYNGEERAKGNILERFSAQQFPDLHSELNLSSLELGDSALYFCASSATGFPGNTIYFGEGSWLTVV.

This clone showed up just a few times. This sequence joins TRBV18 and TRBJ1-1; 7 bases are a match to TRBD1. V was pared by 4 bases and J by 0 bases, with 2 bases of the junction left unmatched. The CDR3 length is 14 residues. Germline-derived CDR1 and CDR2 are KGHSH and LQKENI. In DNA form, the CDR3 reads TGTGCCAGCTCACAGGGACAGCTGAACACTGAAGCTTTCTTT. It codes for CASSQGQLNTEAFF. Drawing the rest from reference TRBV18 and TRBJ1-1, the complete variable domain is NAGVMQNPRHLVRRRGQEARLRCSPMKGHSHVYWYRQLPEEGLKFMVYLQKENIIDESGMPKERFSAEFPKEGPSILRIQQVVRGDSAAYFCASSQGQLNTEAFFGQGTRLTVV.

This clone was seen a handful of times. The J gene is TRBJ2-7, the V gene TRBV21-1; whether TRBD1, the table's D call, matches the DNA was not checked. TRBV21-1 is described as a pseudogene. CDR3 length equals 13 residues. CDR3 amino acids: CASSTGKGYEQYF. The CDR3 nucleotides are TGTGCCAGCAGCACAGGCAAAGGATACGAGCAGTACTTC.

This clone was found a few times. The V and J genes are TRBV9 and TRBJ1-6; 8 bases line up with TRBD1. This CDR3 contains 15 residues. Unmatched junction bases numbered 8, after V lost 3 bases and J lost 9 bases. The V gene's germline CDR1 is SGDLS and CDR2 YYNGEE. The CDR3 bases are TGTGCCAGCAGCGGGCCCGGGACAGGAGGTTCACCCCTCCACTTT. This gives the protein CASSGPGTGGSPLHF.

This clone was detected a few times. The chain recombines TRBV30 with TRBJ2-7, with 7 bases matching TRBD1. The CDR3 is 13 amino acids. Germline CDR1 reads GTSNPN; CDR2 reads SVGIG (reference sequence). The J segment lost 6 bases and the V segment lost 2 bases, leaving 7 bases of the junction unmatched. CDR3 DNA: TGTGCCTGGAGTTTGGGACAGTGGGTCGAGCAGTACTTC. Translated: CAWSLGQWVEQYF.

A word on this clone: One junction end disagrees with the germline gene, perhaps due to a read error. The rearrangement links TRBV6-6 to TRBJ2-1; D not certain. This CDR3 contains 11 residues. Per the germline V gene, CDR1 is MNHNY and CDR2 is SVGAGI (reference sequence). DNA for the CDR3: TGTGCCAGCAACTCCGACAATGAGCAGTTCTTC. It is translated as CASNSDNEQFF.

This chain connects TRBV7-3 to TRBJ2-3, with 11 bases identical to TRBD2. The germline V gene has CDR1 SGHTA and CDR2 FQGTGA. The CDR3 is 15 amino acids. The junction had 5 bases not matched to a gene; V was cut back by 3 bases and J by 6 bases. This CDR3 is CASSFIAGGPDTQYF. CDR3 nucleotides: TGTGCCAGCAGCTTTATAGCGGGAGGGCCGGATACGCAGTATTTT.

This clone was detected only a few times. V gene TRBV7-2 combines with J gene TRBJ1-2; D gene unclear. Trimming pared 1 base from V and 0 bases from J, leaving 6 bases between. Germline V gene data show CDR1 as SGHTA and CDR2 as FQGNSA. The CDR3 runs to 14 residues. The CDR3 region has the DNA TGTGCCAGCAGCTTAGGGGCCTCTAACTATGGCTACACCTTC. Protein sequence: CASSLGASNYGYTF.

This clone was recorded a few times. The chain has TRBV7-8 and TRBJ2-6; 9 nucleotides agree with TRBD2. Trimming at V came to 4 bases and at J to 0 bases, leaving 4 bases not matched to a gene. The CDR3 spans 17 residues. Per germline, CDR1 SGHVS and CDR2 FQNEAQ. CDR3 DNA: TGTGCCAGCAGCTCCCTAGCGGGGTCCTCTGGGGCCAACGTCCTGACTTTC. It translates to CASSSLAGSSGANVLTF.

This chain connects TRBV7-2 to TRBJ2-5; TRBD1 matches at 10 bases. Germline V gives CDR1 SGHTA, CDR2 FQGNSA. The CDR3 has 15 residues. V lost 5 bases to trimming and J lost 5 bases; unmatched junction nucleotides: 8. The CDR3 DNA is TGTGCCAGCAGCGCCCGGGACAGGGGTAGCGAGACCCAGTACTTC. Translating it yields CASSARDRGSETQYF.

The V and J genes are TRBV4-1 and TRBJ1-2, with D possibly being TRBD1 (5 bases). The V gene lost 0 bases and the J gene lost 7 bases, with 18 bases spanning the gap. The CDR3 loop spans 16 amino acids. Germline lookup yields CDR1 MGHRA and CDR2 YSYEKL. The CDR3, as DNA: TGCGCCAGCAGCCAAGAATTTCGGGGGGTGAGCGGTGGCTACACCTTC. It translates to CASSQEFRGVSGGYTF.

The genes are TRBV5-4 and TRBJ2-7; the match to TRBD2 covers 13 bases. The length of the CDR3 is 16 residues. Germline V CDR1 and CDR2: SGHNT, YYREEE (reference sequence). The J segment lost 0 bases and the V segment lost 4 bases, leaving 4 bases of the junction unmatched. The CDR3 here is CASSRGLAGPSYEQYF. Written as DNA, the CDR3 is TGTGCCAGCAGCCGGGGACTAGCGGGGCCCTCCTACGAGCAGTACTTC.

The chain has TRBV25-1 and TRBJ1-2; D uncertain. Germline loops: CDR1 MGHDK, CDR2 SYGVNS. The germline V and J ends were trimmed by 1 base and 8 bases, with 14 bases remaining between them. This CDR3 is built from 14 residues. This CDR3 reads CASSEFGAGLGYTF. CDR3 nucleotides: TGTGCCAGCAGTGAATTTGGAGCGGGGTTGGGCTACACCTTC.

This clone was picked up a small number of times. V usage is TRBV9 and J usage is TRBJ1-2; 9 bases map to TRBD1. The J segment lost 4 bases and the V segment lost 3 bases, leaving 7 bases of the junction unmatched. CDR1 is SGDLS and CDR2 is YYNGEE in the germline V gene. The CDR3 has 15 amino acids. CDR3 in amino acids: CASSEELGQGYGYTF. The CDR3 DNA follows: TGTGCCAGCAGCGAAGAGTTGGGACAGGGCTATGGCTACACCTTC.